This TCR beta chain was found in a study of blood T cell repertoires in COVID-19. Turning to the study itself: Acute-phase and convalescent COVID-19 samples originated in the United States, Italy and Spain.

In the original analysis: Reference gene primer amplification gave nucleated cell count estimates. Produced via immunoSEQ multiplex PCR; TCRdb's table is partial and in-frame only. The V and J calls and clone size come from that table; D and trimming were worked out from the DNA. The sample records around 180,000 clones, about 84% being singletons. Per the germline V gene, CDR1 is KGHDR and CDR2 is SFDVKD. Between the trimmed V and J ends, which lost 4 bases and 0 bases, there was a span of 15 bases. The CDR3 runs 17 residues. Cohort assignment relied on participant-reported clinical history. Resolution of symptoms, clearance, or two negative PCRs was present in recovered Cohort 3 donors.

The chain carries TRBV24-1 and TRBJ1-5, with a weak D call TRBD1 (6 bases). The clonotype was recovered from a woman aged 25-40 years who had recovered from COVID-19. Sequences were obtained from PBMCs or T cells enriched from blood (not recorded which). CDR3 sequence: CATSDQRTAYSNQPQHF. DNA for the CDR3: TGTGCCACCAGTGACCAGAGGACAGCGTATAGCAATCAGCCCCAGCATTTT.